One sample yielded the 2 T cell receptor beta chains listed below, sequenced in a study of a mutant IDH1 vaccine in newly diagnosed glioma. Sequenced by immunoSEQ multiplex PCR; TCRdb stores in-frame clones only, minus some. Among around 61,000 clones, about 71% were seen once, and the ten largest hold 5.3%. As for time point: week 47, end of study. Vaccine doses each comprised 300 ug of mutant IDH1 20-mer peptide, with topical imiquimod. No antigen has been assigned to these receptors. Here the sequenced sample was PBMCs, taken from a glioma patient whose treatment included an IDH1 peptide vaccine. These receptors all come from a man between 45 and 60 years old with glioma.

The J gene is TRBJ2-5, the V gene TRBV5-1, with D uncertain. In germline, CDR1 is SGHRS, CDR2 YFSETQ. Trimming pared 1 base from V and 4 bases from J, leaving 11 bases between. The CDR3 sequence is 14 residues long. The CDR3 spells CASSLWGIGETQYF. The DNA of the CDR3 is TGCGCCAGCAGCTTGTGGGGAATAGGAGAGACCCAGTACTTC.

This clone appeared a single time. This chain joins TRBV5-5 and TRBJ2-2; D uncertain. V shed 4 bases and J shed 4 bases, with 14 bases lying between them. Germline CDR1 reads SGHKS; CDR2 reads YYEKEE (reference sequence). CDR3 length: 15 residues. The CDR3 protein is CASSPFARLTGELFF. DNA of the CDR3: TGTGCCAGCAGCCCGTTTGCCAGACTCACCGGGGAGCTGTTTTTT.